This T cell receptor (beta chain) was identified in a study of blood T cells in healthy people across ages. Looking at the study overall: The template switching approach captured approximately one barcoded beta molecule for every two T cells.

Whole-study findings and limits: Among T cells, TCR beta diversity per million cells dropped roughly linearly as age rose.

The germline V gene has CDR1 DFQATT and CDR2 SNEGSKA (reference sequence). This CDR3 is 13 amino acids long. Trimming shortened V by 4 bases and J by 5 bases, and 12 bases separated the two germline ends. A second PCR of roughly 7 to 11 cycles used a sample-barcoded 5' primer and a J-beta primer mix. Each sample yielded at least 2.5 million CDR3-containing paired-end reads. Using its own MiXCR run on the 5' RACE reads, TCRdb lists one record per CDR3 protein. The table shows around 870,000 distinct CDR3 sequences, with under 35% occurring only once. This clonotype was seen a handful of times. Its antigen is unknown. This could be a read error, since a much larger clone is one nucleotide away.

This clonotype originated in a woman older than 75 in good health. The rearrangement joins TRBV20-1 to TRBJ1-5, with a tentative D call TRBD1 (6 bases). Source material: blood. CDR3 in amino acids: CSAIDGGHQPQHF. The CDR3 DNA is TGCAGTGCTATAGACGGGGGGCATCAGCCCCAGCATTTT.